Presented here are 14 T cell receptor beta chains from one specimen sequenced in a study of PD-L1 blockade in urothelial cancer. The protocol was immunoSEQ multiplex PCR, while the TCRdb copy is restricted to in-frame clones and leaves out a portion. The sample includes more than 35,000 clones, roughly 82% of them seen just once. The sample consisted of PBMCs, taken around atezolizumab (anti-PD-L1) treatment. These receptors came from a man aged 70 or older with urothelial cancer.

Comments on this clone: The sample contains more than one DNA sequence encoding this CDR3. The chain has TRBV13 and TRBJ2-1, with a weak D call TRBD1 (5 bases). The CDR3 loop spans 17 amino acids. Trimming removed 5 bases from V and 8 bases from J, with 25 bases in between. CDR1 is PRHDT and CDR2 is FYEKMQ in the germline V gene (reference sequence). The DNA for the CDR3 is TGTGCCAGCAGCCCAAGCTCAGGGAACTTAAGAATGTATGAGCAGTTCTTC. The encoded protein is CASSPSSGNLRMYEQFF.

J is TRBJ2-1 and V is TRBV9; D might be TRBD2 (6 bases). The ends were cut back, 0 bases at V and 7 bases at J, with 17 bases in the middle. Germline CDR1 is SGDLS and CDR2 is YYNGEE. The CDR3 spans 16 residues. The CDR3 bases are TGTGCCAGCAGCGTAGTGAGTAGCGGTCTCAAAAATGAGCAGTTCTTC. Translating gives CASSVVSSGLKNEQFF. The whole variable domain, filled in from reference TRBV9 and TRBJ2-1, reads DSGVTQTPKHLITATGQRVTLRCSPRSGDLSVYWYQQSLDQGLQFLIQYYNGEERAKGNILERFSAQQFPDLHSELNLSSLELGDSALYFCASSVVSSGLKNEQFFGPGTRLTVL.

This rearrangement joins TRBV7-8 to TRBJ2-3; 7 bases line up with TRBD2. The trim removed 5 bases at V and 2 bases at J, leaving 7 bases unmatched. CDR1 and CDR2 (germline): SGHVS, FQNEAQ. CDR3 length: 15 residues. CDR3 amino acids: CASSTPGGSTDTQYF. DNA of the CDR3: TGTGCCAGCAGCACTCCGGGGGGTTCCACAGATACGCAGTATTTT.

This chain uses TRBV28 with TRBJ2-7; weak D call: TRBD2 (6 bases). This CDR3 region has 14 residues. The ends were cut back, 4 bases at V and 5 bases at J, with 15 bases in the middle. The germline V gene has CDR1 MDHEN and CDR2 SYDVKM. CDR3 DNA sequence: TGTGCCAGCAGTTATGGGGGGATACAGGACGAGCAGTACTTC. Translation: CASSYGGIQDEQYF. Combining the CDR3 with reference TRBV28 and TRBJ2-7 gives the whole variable domain DVKVTQSSRYLVKRTGEKVFLECVQDMDHENMFWYRQDPGLGLRLIYFSYDVKMKEKGDIPEGYSVSREKKERFSLILESASTNQTSMYLCASSYGGIQDEQYFGPGTRLTVT.

This rearrangement joins TRBV7-9 to TRBJ2-5, with 8 bases that match TRBD1. The CDR3 spans 14 residues. Losses at the gene ends were 5 bases for V and 4 bases for J; bases not matched to a gene: 6. Per germline, CDR1 SEHNR and CDR2 FQNEAQ (reference sequence). This CDR3 reads CASSQGASRETQYF. Written as DNA, the CDR3 is TGTGCCAGCAGCCAGGGGGCTAGTAGAGAGACCCAGTACTTC.

There are a few counts of this clone. The genes are TRBV7-2 and TRBJ1-6; 8 bases map to TRBD1. The V gene end was trimmed by 2 bases and the J gene end by 8 bases; junction bases not matched to a gene: 5. CDR3 size: 15 residues. Looked up from germline, CDR1 is SGHTA and CDR2 is FQGNSA. For the CDR3, the DNA is TGTGCCAGCAGCTTATATGGACAGGGAGATTCACCCCTCCACTTT. It codes for CASSLYGQGDSPLHF. The full variable domain, in which reference TRBV7-2 and TRBJ1-6 provide the parts outside the CDR3, is GAGVSQSPSNKVTEKGKDVELRCDPISGHTALYWYRQSLGQGLEFLIYFQGNSAPDKSGLPSDRFSAERTGGSVSTLTIQRTQQEDSAVYLCASSLYGQGDSPLHFGNGTRLTVT.

The chain has TRBV30 and TRBJ2-7; 10 bases agree with TRBD1. V gave up 1 base and J gave up 3 bases; unmatched junction bases: 3. This CDR3 region has 14 residues. Looked up from germline, CDR1 is GTSNPN and CDR2 is SVGIG (reference sequence). CDR3: CAWSADRGVYEQYF. The CDR3 region has the DNA TGTGCCTGGAGTGCGGACAGGGGGGTCTACGAGCAGTACTTC. The full variable domain, completed using reference TRBV30 and TRBJ2-7, is SQTIHQWPATLVQPVGSPLSLECTVEGTSNPNLYWYRQAAGRGLQLLFYSVGIGQISSEVPQNLSASRPQDRQFILSSKKLLLSDSGFYLCAWSADRGVYEQYFGPGTRLTVT.

The chain has TRBV4-1 and TRBJ2-7; TRBD1 is a possible D gene (5 bases). V dropped 0 bases and J dropped 7 bases, with 16 bases sitting between them. The V gene's germline CDR1 is MGHRA and CDR2 YSYEKL. This CDR3 has 15 residues. Here the CDR3 reads CASSQELAGFREQYF. CDR3 DNA sequence: TGCGCCAGCAGCCAAGAATTAGCAGGGTTTAGAGAGCAGTACTTC.

The chain uses TRBV19 and TRBJ1-5; D remains unclear. CDR3 size: 13 residues. Germline-derived CDR1 and CDR2 are LNHDA and SQIVND (reference sequence). Between the trimmed V and J ends, which lost 3 bases and 7 bases, there was a span of 10 bases. As DNA, the CDR3 is TGTGCCAGTAGTATTAGTCCGGGGCAGCCCCAGCATTTT. It yields the protein CASSISPGQPQHF.

V and J are TRBV28 and TRBJ2-7; TRBD1 might be the D (6 bases). The V gene's germline CDR1 is MDHEN and CDR2 SYDVKM. Deletions cut 9 bases from V and 5 bases from J, with 20 bases between. The CDR3 extends over 14 amino acids. CDR3 DNA: TGTGCCAGTACTCTAACAGGGTTGAGCGACGAGCAGTACTTC. Its protein is CASTLTGLSDEQYF.

Ten or more counts support this clone. This chain uses TRBV4-2 with TRBJ2-7; TRBD2 matches 9 bases. The V and J ends lost 0 bases and 6 bases, in that order; junction bases with no gene match: 6. Germline V lookup: CDR1 LGHNA, CDR2 YNFKEQ. The CDR3 is 15 residues long. CDR3 region: CASSQDSAGGGEQYF. In DNA, the CDR3 is TGTGCCAGCAGCCAAGATTCAGCGGGAGGTGGCGAGCAGTACTTC.

The chain is built from TRBV19 and TRBJ2-2, with 8 bases identical to TRBD1. The J segment lost 4 bases and the V segment lost 2 bases, leaving 3 bases of the junction unmatched. The CDR3 loop spans 15 amino acids. In germline, CDR1 is LNHDA, CDR2 SQIVND (reference sequence). CDR3 DNA sequence: TGTGCCAGTAGTATACAGGGGGCGACCACCGGGGAGCTGTTTTTT. It yields the protein CASSIQGATTGELFF.

V gene TRBV5-6 combines with J gene TRBJ1-1; 7 bases are shared with TRBD1. The length of the CDR3 is 13 residues. CDR1 SGHDT and CDR2 YYEEEE come from the germline V gene. With V trimmed by 7 bases and J by 5 bases, 8 bases remained unmatched. CDR3 protein: CASVSLQGTEAFF. For the CDR3, the DNA is TGTGCCAGCGTCAGTTTACAGGGGACTGAAGCTTTCTTT. The complete variable domain, with remaining parts taken from reference TRBV5-6 and TRBJ1-1, reads DAGVTQSPTHLIKTRGQQVTLRCSPKSGHDTVSWYQQALGQGPQFIFQYYEEEERQRGNFPDRFSGHQFPNYSSELNVNALLLGDSALYLCASVSLQGTEAFFGQGTRLTVV.

The chain joins TRBV7-9 to TRBJ1-1; 11 nucleotides match TRBD1. Per the germline V gene, CDR1 is SEHNR and CDR2 is FQNEAQ (reference sequence). The CDR3 is 15 residues long. J lost 4 bases, V lost 5 bases, and 6 bases had no gene match. CDR3 in amino acids: CASSPGTGGLTEAFF. The CDR3 DNA follows: TGTGCCAGCAGCCCCGGGACAGGGGGACTCACTGAAGCTTTCTTT.